These 24 T cell receptor beta chains share one sample of origin, sequenced in a study of PD-1 blockade in classical Hodgkin lymphoma. Only in-frame clones appear in the TCRdb table, and some are missing; sequencing was by immunoSEQ multiplex PCR. The table has approximately 32,000 clones, around 82% seen once; the top ten hold about 31%. Relapse was seen in all patients after autologous stem cell transplantation, and brentuximab vedotin exposure was variable. Sequenced material: peripheral blood mononuclear cells (PBMCs), taken at baseline. The receptors stem from a human donor with classical Hodgkin lymphoma.

The chain is built from TRBV9 and TRBJ1-1; weak D call: TRBD1 (6 bases). The CDR3 has 14 amino acids. CDR1 SGDLS and CDR2 YYNGEE come from the germline V gene. Deletions cut 2 bases from V and 5 bases from J, with 13 bases between. The CDR3 region has the DNA TGTGCCAGCAGCGTCCGGGGGGCAAGGACTGAAGCTTTCTTT. It encodes CASSVRGARTEAFF.

The chain links TRBV5-1 to TRBJ2-1; 15 nucleotides align to TRBD2. Germline V gives CDR1 SGHRS, CDR2 YFSETQ. With 0 bases clipped from V and 8 bases from J, the junction kept 6 bases outside the gene matches. The CDR3 extends over 17 amino acids. The CDR3 loop reads CASSLGTSGGASHEQFF. The CDR3, as DNA: TGCGCCAGCAGCTTGGGGACTAGCGGGGGGGCCTCCCATGAGCAGTTCTTC. The full variable domain, completed using reference TRBV5-1 and TRBJ2-1, is KAGVTQTPRYLIKTRGQQVTLSCSPISGHRSVSWYQQTPGQGLQFLFEYFSETQRNKGNFPGRFSGRQFSNSRSEMNVSTLELGDSALYLCASSLGTSGGASHEQFFGPGTRLTVL.

Written as DNA, the CDR3 is TGTGCCAGCAGTTACGTGGCCGGGACAGGGGTAACCGGGGAGCTGTTTTTT. Its translation: CASSYVAGTGVTGELFF. This chain connects TRBV27 to TRBJ2-2, with TRBD1 matching 10 bases. Germline V gives CDR1 MNHEY, CDR2 SMNVEV (reference sequence). Trimming at V came to 4 bases and at J to 5 bases, leaving 10 bases not matched to a gene. The CDR3 is made up of 17 amino acids.

The rearrangement uses TRBV7-9 and TRBJ1-1, with 7 bases lining up with TRBD1. Germline CDR1 reads SEHNR; CDR2 reads FQNEAQ (reference sequence). V trimming: 5 bases; J trimming: 5 bases; junction bases outside the gene matches: 11. This CDR3 is 15 amino acids long. CDR3 DNA: TGTGCCAGCAGCCAGGCACCACAGGGGAGGACTGAAGCTTTCTTT. Protein sequence: CASSQAPQGRTEAFF.

V usage is TRBV7-2 and J usage is TRBJ2-7, with D perhaps matching TRBD2 (6 bases). Trimming took 0 bases from V and 1 from J, leaving 13 bases between them. This CDR3 comprises 16 residues. The V gene's germline CDR1 is SGHTA and CDR2 FQGNSA. CDR3 DNA sequence: TGTGCCAGCAGCTTAGCAAGTGCGGAGGGGTCCTACGAGCAGTACTTC. Residues: CASSLASAEGSYEQYF.

This clone was found once. The J gene is TRBJ2-3, the V gene TRBV18; TRBD2 might be the D (7 bases). The CDR3 runs 15 residues. Germline CDR1 and CDR2: KGHSH and LQKENI. Trimming cost V 6 bases and J 4 bases, with 17 bases left between them. The CDR3 nucleotides are TGTGCCAGCTCCCCAGAAAGGGGGGGCCCAGATACGCAGTATTTT. Translation: CASSPERGGPDTQYF.

V and J are TRBV6-5 and TRBJ1-6, with a possible D match to TRBD1 (5 bases). The CDR3 extends over 12 amino acids. The V gene's germline CDR1 is MNHEY and CDR2 SVGAGI. Trimming removed 6 bases from V and 10 bases from J, with 10 bases in between. The CDR3 DNA reads as TGTGCCAGCAGATGGGGGTCGTCACCCCTCCACTTT. Translated, it gives CASRWGSSPLHF.

The V and J genes are TRBV6-1 and TRBJ1-5; TRBD1 matches at 8 bases. With V trimmed by 9 bases and J by 4 bases, 8 bases remained unmatched. From germline, CDR1 is MNHNS and CDR2 SASEGT. The CDR3 runs 14 residues. The CDR3 region is CASDSGGANQPQHF. DNA for the CDR3: TGTGCCAGTGACTCAGGGGGCGCAAATCAGCCCCAGCATTTT.

This chain connects TRBV21-1 to TRBJ1-4; TRBD1, the table's D call, lacks a check against the DNA. TRBV21-1 counts as a pseudogene. This CDR3 is built from 15 residues. CDR3 DNA sequence: TGTGCCAGCAGCATCGACAGGGCAACTAATGAAAAACTGTTTTTT. Amino acids: CASSIDRATNEKLFF.

CDR3 protein: CASSLGSAGELFF. The CDR3 region has the DNA TGTGCCAGCAGCTTAGGGAGCGCCGGGGAGCTGTTTTTT. The chain recombines TRBV7-2 with TRBJ2-2, with D unresolved. The ends were cut back, 1 base at V and 6 bases at J, with 6 bases in the middle. The germline CDR1 and CDR2 sequences are SGHTA and FQGNSA. The CDR3 totals 13 residues.

This clone appeared a single time. This chain uses TRBV18 with TRBJ1-6; D is ambiguous. V dropped 3 bases and J dropped 2 bases, with 11 bases sitting between them. Germline CDR1 and CDR2: KGHSH and LQKENI. The CDR3 is made up of 16 amino acids. This CDR3 is CASSPEGQPYNSPLHF. CDR3 DNA: TGTGCCAGCTCACCTGAAGGGCAGCCCTATAATTCACCCCTCCACTTT.

This clone was seen only a few times. The V gene is TRBV27, the J gene TRBJ2-2; 10 positions agree with TRBD1. The CDR3 contains 16 residues. Germline-derived CDR1 and CDR2 are MNHEY and SMNVEV (reference sequence). V was pared by 6 bases and J by 8 bases, with 12 bases of the junction left unmatched. The CDR3 is CASSLFGTGAVGELFF. DNA for the CDR3: TGTGCCAGCAGCCTTTTCGGGACAGGGGCGGTAGGGGAGCTGTTTTTT.

The chain uses TRBV5-8 and TRBJ2-5; D is undetermined. Germline lookup yields CDR1 SGHTS and CDR2 YDEGEE. Trimming pared 1 base from V and 2 bases from J, leaving 9 bases between. The CDR3 length is 14 residues. In DNA form, the CDR3 reads TGTGCCAGCAGCTTGATTGGGCAGCAAGAGACCCAGTACTTC. Translating it yields CASSLIGQQETQYF. The variable domain in full, with the rest retrieved from reference TRBV5-8 and TRBJ2-5, is EAGVTQSPTHLIKTRGQQATLRCSPISGHTSVYWYQQALGLGLQFLLWYDEGEERNRGNFPPRFSGRQFPNYSSELNVNALELEDSALYLCASSLIGQQETQYFGPGTRLLVL.

The chain has TRBV7-2 and TRBJ1-1; D not certain. CDR3 length: 11 amino acids. The germline gives CDR1 SGHTA, CDR2 FQGNSA. Trimming pared 3 bases from V and 7 bases from J, leaving 6 bases between. DNA of the CDR3: TGTGCCAGCAGCTTTATCGGTGAAGCTTTCTTT. Amino acids: CASSFIGEAFF. Supplemented by reference TRBV7-2 and TRBJ1-1, the full variable domain reads GAGVSQSPSNKVTEKGKDVELRCDPISGHTALYWYRQSLGQGLEFLIYFQGNSAPDKSGLPSDRFSAERTGGSVSTLTIQRTQQEDSAVYLCASSFIGEAFFGQGTRLTVV.

The chain carries TRBV9 and TRBJ1-1; D perhaps matches TRBD1 (5 bases). Deletions cut 0 bases from V and 7 bases from J, with 13 bases between. Looked up from germline, CDR1 is SGDLS and CDR2 is YYNGEE. The CDR3 consists of 14 residues. CDR3 coding DNA: TGTGCCAGCAGCGTAGCTGTCGTGGGGGGTGAAGCTTTCTTT. Protein: CASSVAVVGGEAFF.

J is TRBJ2-7 and V is TRBV19; D ambiguous. CDR3 length: 13 residues. V lost 9 bases and J 2 bases, leaving 14 bases between the germline ends. Germline V lookup: CDR1 LNHDA, CDR2 SQIVND (reference sequence). DNA for the CDR3: TGTGCCAGCCGCCGGACGGCAACCTACGAGCAGTACTTC. This codes for CASRRTATYEQYF.

This clone was observed a handful of times. The J gene is TRBJ1-3, the V gene TRBV2; no firm D call. V was cut by 6 bases and J by 0 bases, with 15 bases left in between. This CDR3 is 16 amino acids long. Germline-derived CDR1 and CDR2 are SNHLY and FYNNEI. The chain's CDR3 is CASSKRIVSSGNTIYF. The CDR3 bases are TGTGCCAGCAGCAAAAGGATCGTAAGCTCTGGAAACACCATATATTTT.

This clone was counted between two and nine times. The V call is TRBV5-1, the J call TRBJ2-7, with D uncertain. Germline loops: CDR1 SGHRS, CDR2 YFSETQ. V lost 0 bases and J 2 bases, leaving 12 bases between the germline ends. The CDR3 totals 15 residues. CDR3 DNA sequence: TGCGCCAGCAGCTTGGAGGCTGGCTCCGCCTACGAGCAGTACTTC. It translates to CASSLEAGSAYEQYF. Drawing the rest from reference TRBV5-1 and TRBJ2-7, the complete variable domain is KAGVTQTPRYLIKTRGQQVTLSCSPISGHRSVSWYQQTPGQGLQFLFEYFSETQRNKGNFPGRFSGRQFSNSRSEMNVSTLELGDSALYLCASSLEAGSAYEQYFGPGTRLTVT.

The chain links TRBV2 to TRBJ1-5, with D perhaps matching TRBD1 (6 bases). The CDR3 runs to 16 residues. V lost 7 bases, J lost 5 bases, and 21 bases lay in between. The V gene's germline CDR1 is SNHLY and CDR2 FYNNEI. The DNA of the CDR3 is TGTGCCAGCACCCCGGCTTGGGGGGCTTATGATCAGCCCCAGCATTTT. Protein product: CASTPAWGAYDQPQHF.

This rearrangement joins TRBV10-3 to TRBJ2-3; TRBD1 matches 9 bases. The junction had 3 bases not matched to a gene; V was cut back by 6 bases and J by 5 bases. The germline gives CDR1 ENHRY, CDR2 SYGVKD. There are 13 residues in the CDR3. DNA of the CDR3: TGTGCCATCAGGACAGGGGGAGGAGATACGCAGTATTTT. It encodes CAIRTGGGDTQYF.

Written as DNA, the CDR3 is TGTGCCATCAGTCCCAGGGAATATGGCTACACCTTC. It specifies CAISPREYGYTF. The rearrangement joins TRBV10-3 to TRBJ1-2; D is possibly TRBD1 (5 bases). V was shortened by 5 bases and J by 5 bases, with 9 bases between the two germline ends. Looked up from germline, CDR1 is ENHRY and CDR2 is SYGVKD. This CDR3 has 12 amino acids.

The rearrangement uses TRBV7-2 and TRBJ1-1; no reliable D call. CDR3 length equals 13 residues. In germline, CDR1 is SGHTA, CDR2 FQGNSA. The V end lost 2 bases, the J end lost 3 bases, and 7 bases lay between the germline ends. The CDR3 spells CASSLSEYTEAFF. The DNA for the CDR3 is TGTGCCAGCAGCTTAAGCGAGTACACTGAAGCTTTCTTT.

The V call is TRBV6-6, the J call TRBJ1-1, with D hard to call. Germline V gene lookup returns CDR1 MNHNY and CDR2 SVGAGI (reference sequence). The length of the CDR3 is 13 residues. The V end lost 8 bases, the J end lost 1 base, and 11 bases lay between the germline ends. CDR3 loop: CASWYTQNTEAFF. CDR3 nucleotide sequence: TGTGCCAGCTGGTATACACAGAACACTGAAGCTTTCTTT.

This rearrangement joins TRBV30 to TRBJ1-2, with 10 bases lining up with TRBD1. V gave up 1 base and J gave up 7 bases; unmatched junction bases: 6. CDR1 is GTSNPN and CDR2 is SVGIG in the germline V gene (reference sequence). This CDR3 contains 14 residues. CDR3 DNA sequence: TGTGCCTGGAGTGCTTCCCGGGACAGGGGTGGCTACACCTTC. Translation gives CAWSASRDRGGYTF.